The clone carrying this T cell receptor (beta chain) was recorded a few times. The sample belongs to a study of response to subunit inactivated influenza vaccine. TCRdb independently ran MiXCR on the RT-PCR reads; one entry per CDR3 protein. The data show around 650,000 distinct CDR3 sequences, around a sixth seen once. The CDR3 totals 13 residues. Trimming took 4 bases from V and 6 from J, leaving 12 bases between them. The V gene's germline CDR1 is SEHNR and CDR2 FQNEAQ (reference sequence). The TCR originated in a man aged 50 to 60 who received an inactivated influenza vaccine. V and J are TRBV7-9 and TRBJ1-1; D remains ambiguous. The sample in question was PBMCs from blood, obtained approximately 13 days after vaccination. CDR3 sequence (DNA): TGTGCCAGCAGCTCCGTTTGGGGTGCTGAAGCTTTCTTT. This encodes CASSSVWGAEAFF.